This T cell receptor (beta chain) was obtained from a study of blood T cell repertoires in COVID-19. Overall study context: Spain, Italy and the United States supplied samples that represented acute and convalescent COVID-19. PBMCs, B-cell-depleted T cells, or T cells were the source of the cDNA or gDNA that made up the material.

The germline V and J ends were trimmed by 5 bases and 5 bases, with 21 bases remaining between them. Germline V CDR1 and CDR2: MNHNY, SVGAGI (reference sequence). The CDR3 runs to 16 residues. Clones were sequenced by immunoSEQ multiplex PCR, and TCRdb holds only the in-frame ones, with some missing. The sample lists hundreds of thousands of clones; more than 75% were seen once. This chain joins TRBV6-6 and TRBJ2-5, with D possibly matching TRBD1 (5 bases). Source material: peripheral blood. The sequence was collected from a woman aged 30 to 39 who had recovered from COVID-19. In DNA, the CDR3 is TGTGCCAGCAGTCACCCCGATAGGGGTGTCGGCGAGACCCAGTACTTC. Its protein is CASSHPDRGVGETQYF.